The TCR beta chain described here comes from a study of blood T cell repertoires in COVID-19. Study-level information: Both acute and convalescent COVID-19 samples were obtained from the United States, Italy and Spain. PBMCs, B-cell-depleted T cells, or T cells provided the cDNA or gDNA that made up the material.

CDR1 MNHEY and CDR2 SMNVEV come from the germline V gene (reference sequence). V was pared by 10 bases and J by 1 base, with 13 bases of the junction left unmatched. CDR3 size: 16 residues. Source study methods: Estimated nucleated cell counts came from reference gene primer amplification. Assay used: immunoSEQ multiplex PCR; TCRdb lists only in-frame clones, some missing. V and J calls and clone size are given by that table; D and trimming were obtained from the DNA. The data hold 62,000 or so clones, with 75% to 90% observed a single time. The V call is TRBV27, the J call TRBJ2-4; 7 positions match TRBD1. This sequence originates from a human donor in a cohort sampled during active COVID-19. Sequencing used peripheral blood. CDR3 in amino acids: CANIPRQGEAKNIQYF. DNA of the CDR3: TGTGCCAACATACCTCGACAGGGAGAGGCCAAAAACATTCAGTACTTC.